This TCR beta chain was obtained from a study of blood T cell repertoires in COVID-19. Germline V gives CDR1 SGHRS, CDR2 YFSETQ. The ends lost 4 bases at V and 6 bases at J; junction bases unmatched: 5. The CDR3 is 14 amino acids. Libraries were prepared by immunoSEQ multiplex PCR; TCRdb keeps only in-frame clonotypes and omits some of them. The sample lists 200,000 to 250,000 clones, approximately 80% occurring once. This TCR was recovered from a man in his 60s who had recovered from COVID-19. The chain carries TRBV5-1 and TRBJ2-1; TRBD1 aligns across 9 bases. Sequencing input: PBMCs or T cells enriched from blood (not recorded which). The CDR3 reads CASSPQTGGNEQFF. Here the CDR3 DNA reads TGCGCCAGCAGCCCTCAGACAGGGGGCAATGAGCAGTTCTTC.